Below, one T cell receptor beta chain is given with its context. Its antigen is not identified. Triplicate sorts of under 350,000 cells per CD8+ subset. Naive CD8+ T lymphocytes were specified as CD45RO-CCR7+CD27+CD95-. These data originate in a study of CXCR3-negative and CXCR3-positive naive CD8 T cells. Study observations and caveats: Diversity proved comparably high across both naive subsets and much lower in memory CD8+ cells. Against CXCR3-negative naive cells, CXCR3-positive naive cells showed more hydrophobic TRB CDR3s. Post-cryopreservation CXCR3 expression was partly diminished, and the bulk of assays employed fresh PBMCs.

All TRB cDNA libraries came from 5' RACE performed with UMI labels. TCRdb re-called the 5' RACE reads; every CDR3 protein appears as one record, without DNA. This repertoire comprises approximately 6,000 distinct CDR3 sequences; its ten largest clones make up 1.3%. This CDR3 contains 15 residues. In germline, CDR1 is SGHVS, CDR2 FNYEAQ. The source of this sequence is a human donor in good health. Some clones in this sample may be carry-over from other donors' samples. J is TRBJ2-1 and V is TRBV7-6; TCRdb's D call, TRBD2, is unchecked because there is no DNA. The sample comprised naive CXCR3+ CD8+ T cells from blood. Subset: CD45RO-CCR7+CD27+CD95- naive CD8+ T cells expressing CXCR3 (TNR3+). The CDR3 region is CASSDSRLSSYEQFF.